Each of the 7 T cell receptor beta chains below was sequenced from the same sample in a study of blood T cell repertoires in COVID-19. Sequencing used immunoSEQ multiplex PCR; TCRdb keeps in-frame clones, though not all of them. The sample contains 200,000 to 250,000 clones, 90% of which appear only once. Sequences were obtained from peripheral blood. Every receptor here comes from a man aged 25-45 years with COVID-19, enrolled during active disease.

The rearrangement uses TRBV7-3 and TRBJ2-7; 11 nucleotides line up with TRBD1. The CDR3 loop spans 14 amino acids. Germline CDR1 and CDR2: SGHTA and FQGTGA. The V segment lost 6 bases and the J segment 5 bases; nucleotides outside the gene matches: 6. For the CDR3, the DNA is TGTGCCAGCAGTTTAGGACAGGGGGCGGACGAGCAGTACTTC. It specifies CASSLGQGADEQYF.

This chain connects TRBV11-3 to TRBJ2-2; 7 nucleotides match TRBD1. The CDR3 runs to 16 residues. Trimming at V came to 5 bases and at J to 2 bases, leaving 8 bases not matched to a gene. Germline assignment: CDR1 SGHNT and CDR2 YENEEA. The CDR3, as DNA: TGTGCCAGCAGCAGGACGGGGACAGCTAACACCGGGGAGCTGTTTTTT. This translates into CASSRTGTANTGELFF. The full variable domain, in which reference TRBV11-3 and TRBJ2-2 provide the parts outside the CDR3, is EAGVVQSPRYKIIEKKQPVAFWCNPISGHNTLYWYLQNLGQGPELLIRYENEEAVDDSQLPKDRFSAERLKGVDSTLKIQPAELGDSAVYLCASSRTGTANTGELFFGEGSRLTVL.

This chain uses TRBV5-6 with TRBJ2-7, with a possible D match to TRBD2 (6 bases). Germline V gene lookup returns CDR1 SGHDT and CDR2 YYEEEE. The CDR3 has 18 amino acids. V lost 4 bases and J 0 bases, leaving 23 bases between the germline ends. CDR3 amino acids: CASSLVEERAGLSYEQYF. Written as DNA, the CDR3 is TGTGCCAGCAGCCTGGTTGAGGAAAGGGCGGGGCTCTCCTACGAGCAGTACTTC.

V and J are TRBV7-3 and TRBJ2-1; 10 nucleotides match TRBD1. This CDR3 comprises 15 residues. The J segment lost 12 bases and the V segment lost 5 bases, leaving 13 bases of the junction unmatched. The germline V gene has CDR1 SGHTA and CDR2 FQGTGA. CDR3 sequence (DNA): TGTGCCAGCAGCCGTACAACCGGGACAGGGGTTCGGCAGTTCTTC. Amino acid sequence: CASSRTTGTGVRQFF.

This CDR3 reads CASSPPVSLANYGYTF. The CDR3 nucleotides are TGTGCCAGCAGCCCTCCTGTGTCCTTAGCTAACTATGGCTACACCTTC. The gene calls are TRBV5-4 and TRBJ1-2, with D unclear. The CDR3 has 16 residues. V was trimmed by 4 bases and J by 0 bases, leaving 16 bases between them. Germline V gene sequence: CDR1 SGHNT, CDR2 YYREEE (reference sequence).

The gene calls are TRBV2 and TRBJ2-4; 9 bases align to TRBD1. V lost 3 bases to trimming and J lost 0 bases; unmatched junction nucleotides: 3. Per germline, CDR1 SNHLY and CDR2 FYNNEI. The CDR3 has 16 residues. This CDR3 reads CASSEGTGLAKNIQYF. The DNA of the CDR3 is TGTGCCAGCAGTGAGGGGACAGGGCTAGCCAAAAACATTCAGTACTTC. Together with reference TRBV2 and TRBJ2-4, the CDR3 gives the full variable domain: EPEVTQTPSHQVTQMGQEVILRCVPISNHLYFYWYRQILGQKVEFLVSFYNNEISEKSEIFDDQFSVERPDGSNFTLKIRSTKLEDSAMYFCASSEGTGLAKNIQYFGAGTRLSVL.

The chain carries TRBV24-1 and TRBJ2-3; TRBD1 agrees at 7 bases. This CDR3 is built from 18 residues. Trimming took 3 bases from V and 2 from J; bases not matched to a gene: 13. Germline V lookup: CDR1 KGHDR, CDR2 SFDVKD. The CDR3 loop reads CATSDPVGGRGNTDTQYF. CDR3 in DNA: TGTGCCACCAGTGATCCCGTAGGTGGCAGGGGGAACACAGATACGCAGTATTTT.